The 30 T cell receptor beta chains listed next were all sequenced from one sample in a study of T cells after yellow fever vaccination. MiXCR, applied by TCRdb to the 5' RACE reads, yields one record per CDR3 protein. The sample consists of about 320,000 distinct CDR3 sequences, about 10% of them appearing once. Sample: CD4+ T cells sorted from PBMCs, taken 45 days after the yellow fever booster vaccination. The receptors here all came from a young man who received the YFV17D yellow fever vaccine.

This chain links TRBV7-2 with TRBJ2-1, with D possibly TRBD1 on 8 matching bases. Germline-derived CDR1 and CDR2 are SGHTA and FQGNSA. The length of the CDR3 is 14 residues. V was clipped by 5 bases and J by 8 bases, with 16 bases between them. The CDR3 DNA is TGTGCCAGCAGCCCGCGGACAGGGAGGGATGAGCAGTTCTTC. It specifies CASSPRTGRDEQFF. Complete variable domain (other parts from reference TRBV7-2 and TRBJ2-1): GAGVSQSPSNKVTEKGKDVELRCDPISGHTALYWYRQSLGQGLEFLIYFQGNSAPDKSGLPSDRFSAERTGGSVSTLTIQRTQQEDSAVYLCASSPRTGRDEQFFGPGTRLTVL.

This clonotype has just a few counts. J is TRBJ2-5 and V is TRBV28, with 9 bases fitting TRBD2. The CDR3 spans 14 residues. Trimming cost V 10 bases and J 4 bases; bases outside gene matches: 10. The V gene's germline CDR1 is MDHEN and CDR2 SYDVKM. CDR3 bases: TGTGCCACCATAAGGCGGGGGGGTGGAGAGACCCAGTACTTC. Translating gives CATIRRGGGETQYF.

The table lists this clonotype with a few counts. The CDR3 nucleotides are TGCGCCAGCGGTAACAGGGGTTCCACAGATACGCAGTATTTT. Residues: CASGNRGSTDTQYF. The chain combines TRBV5-1 with TRBJ2-3; 7 bases align to TRBD1. Germline CDR1 SGHRS, CDR2 YFSETQ. The CDR3 runs to 14 residues. V shed 7 bases, J shed 2 bases, and the junction held 7 bases outside the gene matches. The variable domain in full, completed from reference TRBV5-1 and TRBJ2-3, reads KAGVTQTPRYLIKTRGQQVTLSCSPISGHRSVSWYQQTPGQGLQFLFEYFSETQRNKGNFPGRFSGRQFSNSRSEMNVSTLELGDSALYLCASGNRGSTDTQYFGPGTRLTVL.

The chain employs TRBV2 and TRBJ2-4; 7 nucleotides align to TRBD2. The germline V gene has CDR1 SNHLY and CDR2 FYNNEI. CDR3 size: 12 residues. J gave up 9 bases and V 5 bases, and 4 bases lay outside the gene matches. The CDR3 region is CASSPLASIQYF. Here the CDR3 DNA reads TGTGCCAGCAGTCCACTAGCGAGCATTCAGTACTTC.

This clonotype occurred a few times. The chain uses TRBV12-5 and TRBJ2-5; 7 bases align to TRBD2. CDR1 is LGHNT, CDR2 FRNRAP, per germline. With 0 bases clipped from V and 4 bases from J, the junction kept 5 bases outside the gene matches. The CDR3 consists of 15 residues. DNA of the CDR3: TGTGCTAGTGGTTTGGTACTTAGCGGGTCAGAGACCCAGTACTTC. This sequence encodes CASGLVLSGSETQYF.

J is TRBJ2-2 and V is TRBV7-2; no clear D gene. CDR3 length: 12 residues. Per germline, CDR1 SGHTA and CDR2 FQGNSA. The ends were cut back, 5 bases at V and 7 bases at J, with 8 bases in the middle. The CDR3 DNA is TGTGCCAGCAGCCGGTACGACGGGGAGCTGTTTTTT. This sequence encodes CASSRYDGELFF.

For the CDR3, the DNA is TGTGCCAGCAGTCCGCAGGGGCTTACATGGGGGACTGAAGCTTTCTTT. Encoded protein: CASSPQGLTWGTEAFF. The gene calls are TRBV28 and TRBJ1-1; D may be TRBD1 (6 bases). V was clipped by 5 bases and J by 5 bases, with 21 bases between them. CDR1 and CDR2 (germline): MDHEN, SYDVKM. CDR3 size: 16 residues. The full variable domain, with the rest looked up from reference TRBV28 and TRBJ1-1, is DVKVTQSSRYLVKRTGEKVFLECVQDMDHENMFWYRQDPGLGLRLIYFSYDVKMKEKGDIPEGYSVSREKKERFSLILESASTNQTSMYLCASSPQGLTWGTEAFFGQGTRLTVV.

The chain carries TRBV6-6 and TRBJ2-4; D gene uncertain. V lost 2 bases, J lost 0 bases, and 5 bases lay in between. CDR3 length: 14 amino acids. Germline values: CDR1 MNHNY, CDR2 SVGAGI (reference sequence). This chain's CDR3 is CASSYGLAKNIQYF. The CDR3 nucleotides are TGTGCCAGCAGTTACGGGCTAGCCAAAAACATTCAGTACTTC.

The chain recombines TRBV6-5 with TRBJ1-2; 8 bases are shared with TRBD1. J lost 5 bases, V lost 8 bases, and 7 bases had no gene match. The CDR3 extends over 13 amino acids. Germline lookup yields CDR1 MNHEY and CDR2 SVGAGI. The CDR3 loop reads CASGQGARYGYTF. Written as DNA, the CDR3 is TGTGCCAGCGGGCAGGGGGCGAGGTATGGCTACACCTTC.

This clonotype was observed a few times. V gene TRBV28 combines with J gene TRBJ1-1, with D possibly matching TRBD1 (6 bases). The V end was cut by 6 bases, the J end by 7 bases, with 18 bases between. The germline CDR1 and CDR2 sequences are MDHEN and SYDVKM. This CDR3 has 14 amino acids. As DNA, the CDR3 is TGTGCCAGCAGGACTCTACAGGGTCTTGTTGAAGCTTTCTTT. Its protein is CASRTLQGLVEAFF. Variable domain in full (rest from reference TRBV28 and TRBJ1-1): DVKVTQSSRYLVKRTGEKVFLECVQDMDHENMFWYRQDPGLGLRLIYFSYDVKMKEKGDIPEGYSVSREKKERFSLILESASTNQTSMYLCASRTLQGLVEAFFGQGTRLTVV.

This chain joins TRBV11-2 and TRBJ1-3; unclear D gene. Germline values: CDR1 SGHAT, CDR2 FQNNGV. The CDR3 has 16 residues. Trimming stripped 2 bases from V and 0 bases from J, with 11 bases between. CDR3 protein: CASSLFRGLSGNTIYF. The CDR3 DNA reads TGTGCCAGCAGCTTATTTCGGGGTCTCTCTGGAAACACCATATATTTT.

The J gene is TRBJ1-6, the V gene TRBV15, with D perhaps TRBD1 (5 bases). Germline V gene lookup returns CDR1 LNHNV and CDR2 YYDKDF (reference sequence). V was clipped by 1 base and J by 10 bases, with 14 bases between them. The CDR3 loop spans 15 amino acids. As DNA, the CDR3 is TGTGCCACCAGCAGAGTGCGGGGGGTGGGATCACCCCTCCACTTT. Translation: CATSRVRGVGSPLHF. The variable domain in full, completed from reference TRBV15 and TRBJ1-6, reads DAMVIQNPRYQVTQFGKPVTLSCSQTLNHNVMYWYQQKSSQAPKLLFHYYDKDFNNEADTPDNFQSRRPNTSFCFLDIRSPGLGDTAMYLCATSRVRGVGSPLHFGNGTRLTVT.

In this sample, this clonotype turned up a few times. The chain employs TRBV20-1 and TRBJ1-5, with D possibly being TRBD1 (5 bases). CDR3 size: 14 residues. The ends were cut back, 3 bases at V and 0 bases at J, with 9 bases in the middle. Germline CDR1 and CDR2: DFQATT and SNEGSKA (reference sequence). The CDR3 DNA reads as TGCAGTGCTAGCTTACAGGTTAGCAATCAGCCCCAGCATTTT. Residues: CSASLQVSNQPQHF.

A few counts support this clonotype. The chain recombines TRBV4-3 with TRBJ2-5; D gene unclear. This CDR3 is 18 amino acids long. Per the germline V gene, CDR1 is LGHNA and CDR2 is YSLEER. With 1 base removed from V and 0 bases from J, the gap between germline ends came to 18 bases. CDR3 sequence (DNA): TGCGCCAGCAGCCAAGGTCGTTTAGGGCAGCATTACCAAGAGACCCAGTACTTC. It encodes CASSQGRLGQHYQETQYF.

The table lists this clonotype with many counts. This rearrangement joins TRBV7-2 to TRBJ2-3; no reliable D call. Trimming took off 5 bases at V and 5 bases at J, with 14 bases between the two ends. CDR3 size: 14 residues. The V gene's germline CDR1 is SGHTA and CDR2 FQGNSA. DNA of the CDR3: TGTGCCAGCAGCGCATCCCCCTCTGGAGATACGCAGTATTTT. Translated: CASSASPSGDTQYF.

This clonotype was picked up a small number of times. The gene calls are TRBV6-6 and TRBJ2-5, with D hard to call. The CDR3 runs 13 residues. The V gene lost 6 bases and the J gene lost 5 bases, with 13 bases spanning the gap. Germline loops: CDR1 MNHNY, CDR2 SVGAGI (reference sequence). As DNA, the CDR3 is TGTGCCAGCAGAGGCCAGGATAGGGAGACCCAGTACTTC. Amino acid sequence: CASRGQDRETQYF.

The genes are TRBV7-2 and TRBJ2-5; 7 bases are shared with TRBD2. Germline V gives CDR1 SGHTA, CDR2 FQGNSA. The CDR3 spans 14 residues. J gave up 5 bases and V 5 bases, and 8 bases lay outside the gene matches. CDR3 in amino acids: CASSPRGTGETQYF. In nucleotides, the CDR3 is TGTGCCAGCAGCCCGCGGGGGACGGGGGAGACCCAGTACTTC.

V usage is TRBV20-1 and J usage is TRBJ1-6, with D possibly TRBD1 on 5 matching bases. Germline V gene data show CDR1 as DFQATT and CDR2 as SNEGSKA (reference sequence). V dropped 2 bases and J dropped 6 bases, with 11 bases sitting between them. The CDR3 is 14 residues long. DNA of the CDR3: TGCAGTGCTAGAATCCAGGGAACTAATTCACCCCTCCACTTT. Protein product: CSARIQGTNSPLHF.

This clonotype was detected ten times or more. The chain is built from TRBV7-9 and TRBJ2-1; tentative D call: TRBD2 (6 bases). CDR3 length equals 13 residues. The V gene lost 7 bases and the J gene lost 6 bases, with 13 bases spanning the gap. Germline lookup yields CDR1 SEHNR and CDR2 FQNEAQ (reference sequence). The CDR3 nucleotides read TGTGCCAGCATGGAGGGTGGGTTCAATGAGCAGTTCTTC. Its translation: CASMEGGFNEQFF.

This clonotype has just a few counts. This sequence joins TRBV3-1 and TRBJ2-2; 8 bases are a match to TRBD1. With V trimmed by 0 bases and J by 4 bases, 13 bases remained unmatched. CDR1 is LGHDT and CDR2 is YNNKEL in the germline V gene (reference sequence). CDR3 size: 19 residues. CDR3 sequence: CASSQDPRYDRGRTGELFF. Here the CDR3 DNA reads TGTGCCAGCAGCCAAGATCCTAGGTATGACAGGGGCCGCACCGGGGAGCTGTTTTTT. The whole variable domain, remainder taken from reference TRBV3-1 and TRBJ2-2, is DTAVSQTPKYLVTQMGNDKSIKCEQNLGHDTMYWYKQDSKKFLKIMFSYNNKELIINETVPNRFSPKSPDKAHLNLHINSLELGDSAVYFCASSQDPRYDRGRTGELFFGEGSRLTVL.

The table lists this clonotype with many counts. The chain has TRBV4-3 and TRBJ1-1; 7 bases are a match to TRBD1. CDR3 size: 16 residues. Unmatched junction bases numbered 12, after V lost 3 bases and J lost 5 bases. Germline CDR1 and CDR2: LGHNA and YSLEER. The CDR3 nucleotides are TGCGCCAGCAGCCAGACCTTACAGGGGTCCCTTACTGAAGCTTTCTTT. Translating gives CASSQTLQGSLTEAFF.

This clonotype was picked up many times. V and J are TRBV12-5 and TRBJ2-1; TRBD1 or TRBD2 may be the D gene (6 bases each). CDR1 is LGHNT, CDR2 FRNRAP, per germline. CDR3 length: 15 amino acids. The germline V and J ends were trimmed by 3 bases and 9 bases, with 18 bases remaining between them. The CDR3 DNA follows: TGTGCTAGTGGTTTCATGACGGGGGCAACGGTTGAGCAGTTCTTC. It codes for CASGFMTGATVEQFF.

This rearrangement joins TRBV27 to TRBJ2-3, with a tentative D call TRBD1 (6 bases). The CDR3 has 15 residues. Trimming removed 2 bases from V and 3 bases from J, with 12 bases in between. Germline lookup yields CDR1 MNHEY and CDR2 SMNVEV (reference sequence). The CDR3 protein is CASSLQQGSTDTQYF. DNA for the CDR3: TGTGCCAGCAGTTTACAACAGGGTAGTACAGATACGCAGTATTTT.

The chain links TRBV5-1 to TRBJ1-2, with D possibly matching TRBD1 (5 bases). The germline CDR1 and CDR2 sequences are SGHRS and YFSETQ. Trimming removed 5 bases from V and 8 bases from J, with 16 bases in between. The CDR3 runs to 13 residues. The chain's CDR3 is CASSSDSGGGYTF. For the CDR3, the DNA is TGCGCCAGCAGTTCCGACAGTGGCGGAGGCTACACCTTC.

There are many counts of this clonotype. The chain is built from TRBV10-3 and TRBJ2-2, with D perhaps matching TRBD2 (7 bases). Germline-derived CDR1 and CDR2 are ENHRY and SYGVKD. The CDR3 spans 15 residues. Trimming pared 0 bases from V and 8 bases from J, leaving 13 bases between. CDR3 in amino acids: CAISESAGARGELFF. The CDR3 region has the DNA TGTGCCATCAGTGAGTCGGCGGGGGCGCGGGGGGAGCTGTTTTTT.

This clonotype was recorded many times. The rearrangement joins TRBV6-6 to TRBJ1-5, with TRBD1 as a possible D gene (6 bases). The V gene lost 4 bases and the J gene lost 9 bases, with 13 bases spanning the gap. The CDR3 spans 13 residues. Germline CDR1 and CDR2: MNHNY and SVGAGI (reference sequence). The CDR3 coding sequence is TGTGCCAGCAGTTTCCCGACAGGTCGGCCCCAGCATTTT. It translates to CASSFPTGRPQHF.

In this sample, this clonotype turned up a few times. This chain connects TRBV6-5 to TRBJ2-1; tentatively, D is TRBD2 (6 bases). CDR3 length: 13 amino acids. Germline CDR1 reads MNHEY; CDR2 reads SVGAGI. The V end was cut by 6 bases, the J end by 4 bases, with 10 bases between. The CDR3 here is CASRSGRYNEQFF. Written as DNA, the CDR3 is TGTGCCAGCAGGAGCGGGCGGTACAATGAGCAGTTCTTC.

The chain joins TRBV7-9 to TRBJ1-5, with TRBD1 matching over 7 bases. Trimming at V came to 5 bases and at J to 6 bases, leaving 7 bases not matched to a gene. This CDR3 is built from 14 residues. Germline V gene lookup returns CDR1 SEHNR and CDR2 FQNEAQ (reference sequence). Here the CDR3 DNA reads TGTGCCAGCAGCGCTCAGGGGGTTGGTCAGCCCCAGCATTTT. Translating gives CASSAQGVGQPQHF.

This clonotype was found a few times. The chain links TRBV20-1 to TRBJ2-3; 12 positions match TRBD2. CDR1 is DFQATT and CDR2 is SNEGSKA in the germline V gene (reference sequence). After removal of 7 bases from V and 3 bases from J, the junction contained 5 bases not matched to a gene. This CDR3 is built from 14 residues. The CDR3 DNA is TGCAGTGTCCTAACTAGCGGGGGGACAGATACGCAGTATTTT. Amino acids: CSVLTSGGTDTQYF.

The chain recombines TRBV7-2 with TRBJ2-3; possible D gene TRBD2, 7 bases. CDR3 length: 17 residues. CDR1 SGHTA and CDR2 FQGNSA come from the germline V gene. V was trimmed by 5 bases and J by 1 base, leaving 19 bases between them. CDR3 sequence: CASSLQPGGARTDTQYF. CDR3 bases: TGTGCCAGCAGCCTTCAGCCGGGGGGCGCGCGCACAGATACGCAGTATTTT.